The 25 T cell receptor beta chains below come from one sample, sequenced in a study of lymphopenia after photon versus proton radiotherapy. Assay: immunoSEQ multiplex PCR; the TCRdb copy retains only in-frame clones and omits some. The table has roughly 40,000 clones, approximately 80% seen once. This material consisted of peripheral blood, taken from a patient treated with proton-based radiotherapy. The origin of the receptors is a woman aged 70-85 years with pancreatic cancer.

The CDR3 DNA follows: TGTGCCAGCAGTTTAACACAGACCTGGAGCGAAAAACTGTTTTTT. Translated, it gives CASSLTQTWSEKLFF. The rearrangement joins TRBV28 to TRBJ1-4; no reliable D call. The germline gives CDR1 MDHEN, CDR2 SYDVKM. V gave up 2 bases and J gave up 8 bases, with 15 bases separating them. The CDR3 spans 15 residues.

V is TRBV19 and J is TRBJ1-1; tentative D call: TRBD1 (6 bases). Germline CDR1 and CDR2: LNHDA and SQIVND (reference sequence). V lost 4 bases, J lost 2 bases, and 20 bases lay in between. CDR3 length: 17 residues. The CDR3 reads CASSSPAGLQGNTEAFF. For the CDR3, the DNA is TGTGCCAGTAGTAGCCCTGCGGGTTTACAGGGTAACACTGAAGCTTTCTTT.

This clone was detected a few times. The rearrangement joins TRBV5-1 to TRBJ1-2; 12 positions agree with TRBD1. CDR1 and CDR2 (germline): SGHRS, YFSETQ. CDR3 length: 15 residues. Trimming took 4 bases from V and 8 from J; bases not matched to a gene: 9. In DNA, the CDR3 is TGCGCCAGCAGCGGCGACCCCGGGACAGGGGGCGGCTACACCTTC. Protein sequence: CASSGDPGTGGGYTF.

The CDR3 DNA reads TGCGCCAGCAGCCAAGTTGAGGCTTCCTACGAGCAGTACTTC. Its translation: CASSQVEASYEQYF. The chain carries TRBV4-1 and TRBJ2-7; D is unresolved. V was cut by 1 base and J by 1 base, with 8 bases left in between. Germline-derived CDR1 and CDR2 are MGHRA and YSYEKL. The CDR3 has 14 amino acids.

This chain links TRBV10-3 with TRBJ2-7; D is ambiguous. The CDR3 is 12 amino acids. Germline V gene sequence: CDR1 ENHRY, CDR2 SYGVKD. Trimming took off 11 bases at V and 1 base at J, with 12 bases between the two ends. The CDR3 DNA sequence: TGTGCCTCCGGGCTAGGGTCCTACGAGCAGTACTTC. Its translation: CASGLGSYEQYF.

In this sample, this clone turned up a few times. This chain connects TRBV28 to TRBJ1-2; D gene unclear. The CDR3 spans 11 residues. V dropped 7 bases and J dropped 7 bases, with 10 bases sitting between them. Germline CDR1 is MDHEN and CDR2 is SYDVKM. CDR3 sequence (DNA): TGTGCCAGCATTGGGTACTCTGGCTACACCTTC. It translates to CASIGYSGYTF.

The V gene is TRBV11-3, the J gene TRBJ1-4; 7 bases fit TRBD1. V lost 6 bases to trimming and J lost 3 bases; unmatched junction nucleotides: 7. CDR1 is SGHNT, CDR2 YENEEA, per germline. The CDR3 covers 15 residues. CDR3 region: CASRGGGAANEKLFF. The CDR3 nucleotides read TGTGCCAGCAGGGGAGGGGGCGCAGCTAATGAAAAACTGTTTTTT.

The CDR3 DNA sequence: TGTGCCAGCAGTTCATCTCCTCCCAACTATGGCTACACCTTC. Translation: CASSSSPPNYGYTF. The J gene is TRBJ1-2, the V gene TRBV28; no firm D call. The length of the CDR3 is 14 residues. CDR1 is MDHEN and CDR2 is SYDVKM in the germline V gene. The V end lost 4 bases, the J end lost 2 bases, and 11 bases lay between the germline ends.

The V gene is TRBV5-8, the J gene TRBJ2-1; 9 bases are shared with TRBD2. The germline gives CDR1 SGHTS, CDR2 YDEGEE. The V gene end was trimmed by 1 base and the J gene end by 8 bases; junction bases not matched to a gene: 4. The CDR3 extends over 14 amino acids. CDR3 amino acids: CASSLLAGNYEQFF. The CDR3 nucleotides are TGTGCCAGCAGCTTGCTAGCGGGAAACTATGAGCAGTTCTTC.

The chain carries TRBV7-9 and TRBJ1-5; D is ambiguous. V was cut by 2 bases and J by 0 bases, with 11 bases left in between. The CDR3 consists of 16 residues. Germline V gene lookup returns CDR1 SEHNR and CDR2 FQNEAQ (reference sequence). CDR3 amino acids: CASSLWGGLSNQPQHF. The CDR3 nucleotides are TGTGCCAGCAGCTTATGGGGTGGGCTTAGCAATCAGCCCCAGCATTTT.

This clone has just one count. The chain carries TRBV7-9 and TRBJ2-1; D possibly corresponds to TRBD1 (5 bases). The CDR3 extends over 13 amino acids. Trimming pared 5 bases from V and 9 bases from J, leaving 14 bases between. Per the germline V gene, CDR1 is SEHNR and CDR2 is FQNEAQ (reference sequence). CDR3 residues: CASSIGQVAEQFF. The CDR3, as DNA: TGTGCCAGCAGCATTGGACAAGTCGCTGAGCAGTTCTTC.

To note about this clone: The sample holds other DNA sequences that translate to the same CDR3. V and J are TRBV7-3 and TRBJ1-2, with 8 bases fitting TRBD1. Germline V gene data show CDR1 as SGHTA and CDR2 as FQGTGA. The CDR3 loop spans 14 amino acids. Trimming at V came to 5 bases and at J to 8 bases, leaving 10 bases not matched to a gene. CDR3 loop: CASSPTGGSGGYTF. The CDR3 DNA is TGTGCCAGCAGCCCTACAGGGGGTTCTGGGGGCTACACCTTC.

The J gene is TRBJ2-7, the V gene TRBV30; 14 bases line up with TRBD2. Germline V gene sequence: CDR1 GTSNPN, CDR2 SVGIG (reference sequence). The CDR3 has 14 residues. The CDR3 DNA reads TGTGCCTGGAGCTCCGGGACAGGGGTGGGACTAGCGGGAGTA. This codes for CAWSSGTGVGLAGV.

Only one count was recorded for this clone. The chain couples TRBV6-1 to TRBJ2-7; D remains unclear. CDR3 length equals 12 residues. V was cut by 6 bases and J by 7 bases, with 13 bases left in between. CDR1 MNHNS and CDR2 SASEGT come from the germline V gene. The CDR3 coding sequence is TGTGCCAGCAGGGACGCAGATTGGGAGCAGTACTTC. Translated, it gives CASRDADWEQYF.

The chain is built from TRBV19 and TRBJ2-7; 12 bases line up with TRBD2. This CDR3 spans 14 amino acids. Germline-derived CDR1 and CDR2 are LNHDA and SQIVND (reference sequence). Germline trimming cut 6 bases from V and 2 bases from J; bases unmatched to any gene: 2. CDR3 amino acids: CASSRLAGAYEQYF. The DNA for the CDR3 is TGTGCCAGTAGCAGACTAGCGGGGGCCTACGAGCAGTACTTC.

V and J are TRBV19 and TRBJ2-3; D is possibly TRBD2 (5 bases). Germline V lookup: CDR1 LNHDA, CDR2 SQIVND (reference sequence). The CDR3 has 12 amino acids. The V end was cut by 6 bases, the J end by 3 bases, with 7 bases between. The CDR3 is CASSRGTDTQYF. CDR3 sequence (DNA): TGTGCCAGTAGCCGAGGGACAGATACGCAGTATTTT.

The V call is TRBV6-5, the J call TRBJ2-2, with D perhaps TRBD2 (6 bases). The CDR3 is 12 residues long. Trimming cost V 7 bases and J 6 bases, with 9 bases left between them. Germline values: CDR1 MNHEY, CDR2 SVGAGI. In DNA, the CDR3 is TGTGCCAGCACCGCGGGGCCCGGGGAGCTGTTTTTT. Translated, it gives CASTAGPGELFF.

The chain couples TRBV5-6 to TRBJ1-1, with D maybe TRBD1 (5 bases). Germline V gene data show CDR1 as SGHDT and CDR2 as YYEEEE. This CDR3 is built from 14 residues. The V and J ends lost 0 bases and 7 bases respectively, with 13 bases between them. This CDR3 reads CASSLAHGGYEAFF. The CDR3 nucleotides read TGTGCCAGCAGCTTGGCCCATGGGGGATATGAAGCTTTCTTT. The full variable domain, in which reference TRBV5-6 and TRBJ1-1 provide the parts outside the CDR3, is DAGVTQSPTHLIKTRGQQVTLRCSPKSGHDTVSWYQQALGQGPQFIFQYYEEEERQRGNFPDRFSGHQFPNYSSELNVNALLLGDSALYLCASSLAHGGYEAFFGQGTRLTVV.

The chain carries TRBV6-5 and TRBJ2-3, with 7 bases aligning to TRBD1. Germline V gene sequence: CDR1 MNHEY, CDR2 SVGAGI. The CDR3 loop spans 12 amino acids. Trimming took 6 bases from V and 5 from J; bases not matched to a gene: 2. In DNA form, the CDR3 reads TGTGCCAGCAGCCAGGGGGTAGATACGCAGTATTTT. Translation: CASSQGVDTQYF.

V is TRBV2 and J is TRBJ2-3, with 15 nucleotides matching TRBD2. Germline V lookup: CDR1 SNHLY, CDR2 FYNNEI. The CDR3 has 19 residues. V was pared by 6 bases and J by 2 bases, with 12 bases of the junction left unmatched. The CDR3 DNA reads TGTGCCAGCAGGGGGACTAGCGGGAGGACCCTTTTGAACACAGATACGCAGTATTTT. Protein sequence: CASRGTSGRTLLNTDTQYF.

CDR3 sequence reads: CASRNLSRTQYF. The CDR3 DNA follows: TGTGCCAGCAGGAATCTGTCCCGCACTCAGTACTTC. The chain links TRBV2 to TRBJ2-7; D unclear. The CDR3 is made up of 12 amino acids. In germline, CDR1 is SNHLY, CDR2 FYNNEI. V was shortened by 6 bases and J by 10 bases, with 16 bases between the two germline ends.

This clone has just one count. V gene TRBV5-4 combines with J gene TRBJ2-1; D is perhaps TRBD1 (6 bases). The CDR3 length is 14 residues. V was cut by 2 bases and J by 6 bases, with 12 bases left in between. Germline loops: CDR1 SGHNT, CDR2 YYREEE (reference sequence). CDR3: CASSLQGGGNEQFF. CDR3 coding DNA: TGTGCCAGCAGCTTACAGGGTGGCGGCAATGAGCAGTTCTTC.

The gene calls are TRBV19 and TRBJ2-7, with 8 bases aligning to TRBD2. The CDR3 has 15 residues. Germline V lookup: CDR1 LNHDA, CDR2 SQIVND (reference sequence). Trimming removed 7 bases from V and 6 bases from J; junction bases left unmatched: 14. The CDR3: CASNAGGQGRFEQYF. DNA of the CDR3: TGTGCCAGTAACGCGGGGGGCCAGGGAAGGTTCGAGCAGTACTTC.

This clone occurred a few times. Other nucleotide sequences from this sample produce the same CDR3. This rearrangement joins TRBV9 to TRBJ2-7; 8 bases are shared with TRBD1. CDR3 length equals 14 residues. V gave up 4 bases and J gave up 2 bases; unmatched junction bases: 5. CDR1 is SGDLS and CDR2 is YYNGEE in the germline V gene. The CDR3 region has the DNA TGTGCCAGCAGCCCAGGACAGGGCGCCTACGAGCAGTACTTC. Protein product: CASSPGQGAYEQYF.

The chain combines TRBV29-1 with TRBJ2-1; 7 bases are a match to TRBD1. Trimming removed 5 bases from V and 9 bases from J; junction bases left unmatched: 10. Germline-derived CDR1 and CDR2 are SQVTM and ANQGSEA. This CDR3 has 13 amino acids. The CDR3 here is CSVLGQVGGEQFF. CDR3 coding DNA: TGCAGCGTTCTAGGACAGGTAGGAGGTGAGCAGTTCTTC.